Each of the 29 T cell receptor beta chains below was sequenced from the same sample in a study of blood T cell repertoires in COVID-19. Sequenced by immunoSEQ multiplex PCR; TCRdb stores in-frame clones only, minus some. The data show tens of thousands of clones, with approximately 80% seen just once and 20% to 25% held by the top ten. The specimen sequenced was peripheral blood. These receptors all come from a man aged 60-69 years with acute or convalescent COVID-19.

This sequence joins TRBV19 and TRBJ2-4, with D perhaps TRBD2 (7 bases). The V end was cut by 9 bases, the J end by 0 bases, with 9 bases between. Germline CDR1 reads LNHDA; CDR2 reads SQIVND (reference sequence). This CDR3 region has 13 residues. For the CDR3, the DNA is TGTGCCAGCCGGGGGGCAGCCAAAAACATTCAGTACTTC. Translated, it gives CASRGAAKNIQYF. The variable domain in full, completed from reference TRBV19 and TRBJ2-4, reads DGGITQSPKYLFRKEGQNVTLSCEQNLNHDAMYWYRQDPGQGLRLIYYSQIVNDFQKGDIAEGYSVSREKKESFPLTVTSAQKNPTAFYLCASRGAAKNIQYFGAGTRLSVL.

CDR3 protein: CASSLFAGLPDQPQHF. CDR3 DNA sequence: TGTGCCAGCAGTTTATTTGCGGGTCTACCCGATCAGCCCCAGCATTTT. This rearrangement joins TRBV27 to TRBJ1-5; D remains unclear. V gave up 1 base and J gave up 5 bases, with 15 bases separating them. The germline CDR1 and CDR2 sequences are MNHEY and SMNVEV (reference sequence). CDR3 length: 16 residues.

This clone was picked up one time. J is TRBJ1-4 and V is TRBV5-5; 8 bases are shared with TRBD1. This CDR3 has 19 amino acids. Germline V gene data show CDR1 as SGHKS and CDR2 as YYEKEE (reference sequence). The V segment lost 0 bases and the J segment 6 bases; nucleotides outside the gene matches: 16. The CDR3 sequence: CASSLALGQGLKEDEKLFF. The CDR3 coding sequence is TGTGCCAGCAGCTTGGCCCTCGGACAGGGTTTGAAAGAGGATGAAAAACTGTTTTTT.

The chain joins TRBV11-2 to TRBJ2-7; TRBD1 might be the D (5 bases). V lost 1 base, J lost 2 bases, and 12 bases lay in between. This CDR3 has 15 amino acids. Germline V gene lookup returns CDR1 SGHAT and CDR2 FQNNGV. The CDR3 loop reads CASSLVTGIAYEQYF. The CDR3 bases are TGTGCCAGCAGCTTAGTAACAGGTATTGCCTACGAGCAGTACTTC. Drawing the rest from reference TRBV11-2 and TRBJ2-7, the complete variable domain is EAGVAQSPRYKIIEKRQSVAFWCNPISGHATLYWYQQILGQGPKLLIQFQNNGVVDDSQLPKDRFSAERLKGVDSTLKIQPAKLEDSAVYLCASSLVTGIAYEQYFGPGTRLTVT.

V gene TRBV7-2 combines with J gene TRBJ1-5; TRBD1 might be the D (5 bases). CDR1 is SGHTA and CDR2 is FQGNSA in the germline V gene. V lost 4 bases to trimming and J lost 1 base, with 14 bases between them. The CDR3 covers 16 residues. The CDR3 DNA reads TGTGCCAGCAGCTCCGGGAGGAGACAGAGCAATCAGCCCCAGCATTTT. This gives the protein CASSSGRRQSNQPQHF.

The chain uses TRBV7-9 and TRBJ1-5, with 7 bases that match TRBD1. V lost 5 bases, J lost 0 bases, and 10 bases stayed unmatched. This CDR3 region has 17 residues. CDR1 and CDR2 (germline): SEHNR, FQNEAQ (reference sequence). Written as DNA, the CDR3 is TGTGCCAGCAGCCACTGGACAGGACCAAATAGCAATCAGCCCCAGCATTTT. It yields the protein CASSHWTGPNSNQPQHF.

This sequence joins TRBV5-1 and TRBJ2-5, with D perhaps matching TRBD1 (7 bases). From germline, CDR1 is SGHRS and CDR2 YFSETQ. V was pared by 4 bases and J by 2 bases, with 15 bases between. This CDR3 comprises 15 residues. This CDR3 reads CASSMEGAQQETQYF. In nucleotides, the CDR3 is TGCGCCAGCAGCATGGAGGGGGCCCAGCAAGAGACCCAGTACTTC.

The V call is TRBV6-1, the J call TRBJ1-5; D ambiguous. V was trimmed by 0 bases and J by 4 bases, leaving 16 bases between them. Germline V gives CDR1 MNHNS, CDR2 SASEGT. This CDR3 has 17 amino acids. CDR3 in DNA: TGTGCCAGCAGTGAAGCGCGGATTATTGGGTCTAATCAGCCCCAGCATTTT. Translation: CASSEARIIGSNQPQHF.

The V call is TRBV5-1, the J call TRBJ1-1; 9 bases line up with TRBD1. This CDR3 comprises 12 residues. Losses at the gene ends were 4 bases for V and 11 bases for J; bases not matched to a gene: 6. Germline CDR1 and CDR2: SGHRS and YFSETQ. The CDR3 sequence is CASSPDRGDAFF. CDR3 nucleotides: TGCGCCAGCAGCCCTGACAGGGGGGACGCTTTCTTT.

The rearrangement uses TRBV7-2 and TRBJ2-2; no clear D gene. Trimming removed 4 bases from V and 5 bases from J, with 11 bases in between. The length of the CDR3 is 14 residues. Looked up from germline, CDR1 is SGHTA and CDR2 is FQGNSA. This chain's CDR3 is CASSSVRRTGELFF. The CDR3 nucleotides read TGTGCCAGCAGCTCCGTACGGCGGACCGGGGAGCTGTTTTTT. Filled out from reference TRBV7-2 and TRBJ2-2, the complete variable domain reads GAGVSQSPSNKVTEKGKDVELRCDPISGHTALYWYRQSLGQGLEFLIYFQGNSAPDKSGLPSDRFSAERTGGSVSTLTIQRTQQEDSAVYLCASSSVRRTGELFFGEGSRLTVL.

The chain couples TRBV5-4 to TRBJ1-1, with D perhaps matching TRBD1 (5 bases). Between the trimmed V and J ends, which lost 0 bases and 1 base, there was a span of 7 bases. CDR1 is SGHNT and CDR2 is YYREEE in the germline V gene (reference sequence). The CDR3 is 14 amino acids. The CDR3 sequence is CASSLGQQNTEAFF. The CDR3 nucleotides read TGTGCCAGCAGCTTGGGACAGCAGAACACTGAAGCTTTCTTT.

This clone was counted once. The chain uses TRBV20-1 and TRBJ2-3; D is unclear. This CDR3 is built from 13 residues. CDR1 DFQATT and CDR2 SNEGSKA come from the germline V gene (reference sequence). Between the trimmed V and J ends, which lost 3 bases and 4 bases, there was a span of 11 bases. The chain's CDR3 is CSASIRLPDTQYF. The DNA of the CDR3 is TGCAGTGCTAGTATCAGGCTCCCAGATACGCAGTATTTT.

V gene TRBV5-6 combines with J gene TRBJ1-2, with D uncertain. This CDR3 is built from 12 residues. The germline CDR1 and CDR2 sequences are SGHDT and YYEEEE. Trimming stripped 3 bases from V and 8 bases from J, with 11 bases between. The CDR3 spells CASSSPPGGYTF. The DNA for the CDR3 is TGTGCCAGCAGCTCACCCCCGGGGGGCTACACCTTC.

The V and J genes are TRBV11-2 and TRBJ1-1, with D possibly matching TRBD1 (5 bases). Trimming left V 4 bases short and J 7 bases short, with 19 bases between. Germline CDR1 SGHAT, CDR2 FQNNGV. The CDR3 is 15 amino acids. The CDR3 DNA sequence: TGTGCCAGCAGCTCTCCCCCAACAGGAGCGGGTGAAGCTTTCTTT. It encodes CASSSPPTGAGEAFF.

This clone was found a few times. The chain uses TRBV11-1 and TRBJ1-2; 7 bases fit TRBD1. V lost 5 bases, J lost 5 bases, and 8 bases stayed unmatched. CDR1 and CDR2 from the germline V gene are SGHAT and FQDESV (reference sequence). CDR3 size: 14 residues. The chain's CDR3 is CASSGPGTVYGYTF. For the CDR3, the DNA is TGTGCCAGCAGCGGTCCGGGGACAGTGTATGGCTACACCTTC.

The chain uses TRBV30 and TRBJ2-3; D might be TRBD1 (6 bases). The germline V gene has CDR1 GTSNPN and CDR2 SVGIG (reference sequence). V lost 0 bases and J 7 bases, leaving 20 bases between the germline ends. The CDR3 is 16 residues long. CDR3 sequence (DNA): TGTGCCTGGAGTGTACTGGGCAGGGGATATAGAAATACGCAGTATTTT. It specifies CAWSVLGRGYRNTQYF.

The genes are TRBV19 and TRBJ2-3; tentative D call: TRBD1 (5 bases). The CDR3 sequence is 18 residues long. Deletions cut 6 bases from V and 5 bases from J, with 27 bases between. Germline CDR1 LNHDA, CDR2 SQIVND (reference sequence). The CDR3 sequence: CASRPLGAAKTSRDTQYF. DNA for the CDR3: TGTGCCAGTAGGCCCCTTGGGGCAGCAAAAACTTCTAGAGATACGCAGTATTTT.

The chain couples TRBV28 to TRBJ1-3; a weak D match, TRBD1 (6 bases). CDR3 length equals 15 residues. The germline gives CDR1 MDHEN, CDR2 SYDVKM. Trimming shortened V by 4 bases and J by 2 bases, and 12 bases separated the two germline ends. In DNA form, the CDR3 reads TGTGCCAGCAGTTCACAGGGCGGGCCTGGAAACACCATATATTTT. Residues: CASSSQGGPGNTIYF. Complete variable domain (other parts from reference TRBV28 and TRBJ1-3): DVKVTQSSRYLVKRTGEKVFLECVQDMDHENMFWYRQDPGLGLRLIYFSYDVKMKEKGDIPEGYSVSREKKERFSLILESASTNQTSMYLCASSSQGGPGNTIYFGEGSWLTVV.

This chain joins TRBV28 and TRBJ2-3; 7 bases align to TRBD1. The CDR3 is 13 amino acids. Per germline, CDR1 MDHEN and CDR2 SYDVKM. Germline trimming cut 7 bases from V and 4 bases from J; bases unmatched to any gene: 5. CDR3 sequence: CASNQGGADTQYF. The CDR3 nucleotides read TGTGCCAGCAATCAAGGGGGCGCAGATACGCAGTATTTT. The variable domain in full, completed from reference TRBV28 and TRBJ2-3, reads DVKVTQSSRYLVKRTGEKVFLECVQDMDHENMFWYRQDPGLGLRLIYFSYDVKMKEKGDIPEGYSVSREKKERFSLILESASTNQTSMYLCASNQGGADTQYFGPGTRLTVL.

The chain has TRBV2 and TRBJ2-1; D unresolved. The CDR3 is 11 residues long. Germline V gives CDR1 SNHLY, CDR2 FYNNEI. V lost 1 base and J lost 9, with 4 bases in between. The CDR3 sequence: CASSEGVEQFF. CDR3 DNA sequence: TGTGCCAGCAGTGAAGGAGTTGAGCAGTTCTTC.

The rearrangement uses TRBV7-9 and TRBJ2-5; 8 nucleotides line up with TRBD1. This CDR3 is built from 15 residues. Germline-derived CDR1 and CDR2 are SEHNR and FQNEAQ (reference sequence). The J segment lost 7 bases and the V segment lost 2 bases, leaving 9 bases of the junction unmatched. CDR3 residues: CASSLTGTGPGTQYF. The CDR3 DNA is TGTGCCAGCAGCTTAACCGGGACAGGCCCGGGGACCCAGTACTTC.

CDR3 sequence (DNA): TGCAGCGTTTTGACAGGGGGTAATGAAAAACTGTTTTTT. Amino acids: CSVLTGGNEKLFF. The chain is built from TRBV29-1 and TRBJ1-4, with TRBD1 matching over 9 bases. V lost 5 bases to trimming and J lost 4 bases; unmatched junction nucleotides: 2. Germline CDR1 is SQVTM and CDR2 is ANQGSEA. The CDR3 is made up of 13 amino acids.

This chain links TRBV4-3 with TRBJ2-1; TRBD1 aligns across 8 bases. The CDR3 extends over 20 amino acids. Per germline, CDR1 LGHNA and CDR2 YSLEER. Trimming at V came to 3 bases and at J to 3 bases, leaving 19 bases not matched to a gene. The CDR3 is CASSQRSTGVVYSIYNEQFF. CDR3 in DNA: TGCGCCAGCAGCCAGCGTTCGACAGGGGTGGTTTATTCGATCTACAATGAGCAGTTCTTC.

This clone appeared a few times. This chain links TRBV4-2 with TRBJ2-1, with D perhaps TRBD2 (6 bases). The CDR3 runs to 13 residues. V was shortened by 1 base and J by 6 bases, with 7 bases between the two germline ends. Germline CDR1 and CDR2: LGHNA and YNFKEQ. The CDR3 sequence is CASSQGLVNEQFF. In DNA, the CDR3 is TGTGCCAGCAGCCAAGGACTAGTCAATGAGCAGTTCTTC.

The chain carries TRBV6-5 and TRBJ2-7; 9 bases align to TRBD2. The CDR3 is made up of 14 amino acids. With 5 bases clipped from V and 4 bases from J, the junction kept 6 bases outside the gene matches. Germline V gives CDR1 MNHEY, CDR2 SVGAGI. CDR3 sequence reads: CASSQGGGGYEQYV. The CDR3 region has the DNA TGTGCCAGCAGTCAGGGCGGGGGGGGTTACGAGCAGTACGTC.

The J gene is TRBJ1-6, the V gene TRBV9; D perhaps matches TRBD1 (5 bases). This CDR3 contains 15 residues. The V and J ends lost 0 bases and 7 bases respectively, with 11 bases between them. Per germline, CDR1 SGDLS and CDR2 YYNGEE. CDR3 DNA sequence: TGTGCCAGCAGCGTAGATTACAGGTTAAATTCACCCCTCCACTTT. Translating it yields CASSVDYRLNSPLHF. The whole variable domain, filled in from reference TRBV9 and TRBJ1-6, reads DSGVTQTPKHLITATGQRVTLRCSPRSGDLSVYWYQQSLDQGLQFLIQYYNGEERAKGNILERFSAQQFPDLHSELNLSSLELGDSALYFCASSVDYRLNSPLHFGNGTRLTVT.

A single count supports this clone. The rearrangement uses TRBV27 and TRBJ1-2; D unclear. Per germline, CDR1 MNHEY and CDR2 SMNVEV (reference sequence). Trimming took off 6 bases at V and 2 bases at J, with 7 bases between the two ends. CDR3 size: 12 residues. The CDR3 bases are TGTGCCAGCAGGAGAGGAAACTATGGCTACACCTTC. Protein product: CASRRGNYGYTF.

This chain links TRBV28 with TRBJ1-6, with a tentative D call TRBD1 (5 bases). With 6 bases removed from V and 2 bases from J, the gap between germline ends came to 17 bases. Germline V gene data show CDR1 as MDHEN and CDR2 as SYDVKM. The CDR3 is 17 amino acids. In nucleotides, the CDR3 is TGTGCCAGCAGCTCCTACAGGAAAGTGACCTATAATTCACCCCTCCACTTT. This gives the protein CASSSYRKVTYNSPLHF.

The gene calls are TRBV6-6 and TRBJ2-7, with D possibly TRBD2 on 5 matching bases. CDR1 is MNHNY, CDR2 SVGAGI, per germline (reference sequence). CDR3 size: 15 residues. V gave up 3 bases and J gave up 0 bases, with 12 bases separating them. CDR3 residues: CASSYREPSSYEQYF. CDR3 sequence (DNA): TGTGCCAGCAGTTATAGGGAGCCAAGCTCCTACGAGCAGTACTTC.